The 18 T cell receptor beta chains reported below all come from one sample, sequenced in a study of cytomegalovirus exposure and HLA in healthy donors. The PCR used 60 Vbeta and 13 Jbeta primers. The repertoire was sequenced with immunoSEQ multiplex PCR; TCRdb's copy has only in-frame clones and lacks some. The table includes approximately 150,000 clones, 65% to 80% detected once. The sequenced material came from PBMCs. The receptor source for this set is a woman in her twenties or thirties in good health and CMV-seronegative.

The chain carries TRBV27 and TRBJ2-3, with D tentatively TRBD2 (7 bases). This CDR3 spans 15 amino acids. Trimming stripped 1 base from V and 5 bases from J, with 13 bases between. Germline CDR1 reads MNHEY; CDR2 reads SMNVEV (reference sequence). CDR3 nucleotide sequence: TGTGCCAGCAGTTTATTGGGGGGGCCTGGAGATACGCAGTATTTT. Protein product: CASSLLGGPGDTQYF.

This clone appeared once. V is TRBV19 and J is TRBJ2-2; D unresolved. V was trimmed by 1 base and J by 14 bases, leaving 14 bases between them. CDR1 and CDR2 (germline): LNHDA, SQIVND (reference sequence). The CDR3 consists of 13 residues. This CDR3 is CASSIVSSSFLFF. CDR3 nucleotide sequence: TGTGCCAGTAGTATAGTATCCTCAAGCTTTCTGTTTTTT.

The chain employs TRBV19 and TRBJ2-7, with a tentative D call TRBD1 (7 bases). V was cut by 5 bases and J by 2 bases, with 10 bases left in between. Germline V gives CDR1 LNHDA, CDR2 SQIVND (reference sequence). The CDR3 length is 13 residues. CDR3 DNA: TGTGCCAGTAGTCAGGGGGGACCCTACGAGCAGTACTTC. This sequence encodes CASSQGGPYEQYF.

The table lists this clone with a few counts. The CDR3, as DNA: TGTGCCAGTAGTATCACTAGCGGGGACGCTGAGACCCAGTACTTC. Encoded protein: CASSITSGDAETQYF. V and J are TRBV19 and TRBJ2-5; TRBD2 matches at 10 bases. The CDR3 is made up of 15 amino acids. The V gene end was trimmed by 3 bases and the J gene end by 5 bases; junction bases not matched to a gene: 6. CDR1 LNHDA and CDR2 SQIVND come from the germline V gene (reference sequence).

This clone was recorded a few times. This chain links TRBV29-1 with TRBJ2-6; D not resolved. Germline CDR1 is SQVTM and CDR2 is ANQGSEA. Between the trimmed V and J ends, which lost 6 bases and 0 bases, there was a span of 6 bases. The CDR3 extends over 13 amino acids. The CDR3 region has the DNA TGCAGCGTACATCGCTCTGGGGCCAACGTCCTGACTTTC. It specifies CSVHRSGANVLTF.

The gene calls are TRBV6-5 and TRBJ1-3; D gene ambiguous. The CDR3 is 12 amino acids. V gave up 4 bases and J gave up 2 bases, with 3 bases separating them. Germline loops: CDR1 MNHEY, CDR2 SVGAGI. CDR3 in DNA: TGTGCCAGCAGTTCAACTGGAAACACCATATATTTT. Translating it yields CASSSTGNTIYF.

The genes are TRBV28 and TRBJ2-3; TRBD1 aligns across 8 bases. Germline CDR1 MDHEN, CDR2 SYDVKM. This CDR3 is 13 amino acids long. Germline trimming cut 8 bases from V and 5 bases from J; bases unmatched to any gene: 6. The CDR3 bases are TGTGCCAGCCACGACAGGGGTGGAGATACGCAGTATTTT. Protein product: CASHDRGGDTQYF.

In this sample, this clone turned up a few times. V and J are TRBV19 and TRBJ2-1; D may be TRBD2 (7 bases). CDR3 size: 17 residues. Trimming shortened V by 0 bases and J by 2 bases, and 14 bases separated the two germline ends. Germline V lookup: CDR1 LNHDA, CDR2 SQIVND (reference sequence). Here the CDR3 DNA reads TGTGCCAGTAGTATAGATCCCCCGGGGGGCCCCTACAATGAGCAGTTCTTC. Residues: CASSIDPPGGPYNEQFF.

This clone was observed a few times. The V and J genes are TRBV28 and TRBJ2-7; 7 nucleotides match TRBD1. This CDR3 is 15 amino acids long. The V gene end was trimmed by 3 bases and the J gene end by 0 bases; junction bases not matched to a gene: 5. CDR1 MDHEN and CDR2 SYDVKM come from the germline V gene. The CDR3 nucleotides are TGTGCCAGCAGTTTTGTGGCAGGGGGCTCCTACGAGCAGTACTTC. This translates into CASSFVAGGSYEQYF.

The chain has TRBV6-1 and TRBJ2-7; TRBD2 agrees at 9 bases. Unmatched junction bases numbered 15, after V lost 0 bases and J lost 0 bases. CDR3 length: 20 residues. Germline V gene lookup returns CDR1 MNHNS and CDR2 SASEGT. CDR3: CASSEALRGLAPKYSYEQYF. The CDR3 DNA reads as TGTGCCAGCAGTGAAGCGCTTCGAGGACTAGCGCCCAAATACTCCTACGAGCAGTACTTC.

The V and J genes are TRBV5-4 and TRBJ2-3; 8 bases match TRBD2. CDR3 length: 20 amino acids. The germline CDR1 and CDR2 sequences are SGHNT and YYREEE (reference sequence). The ends lost 4 bases at V and 6 bases at J; junction bases unmatched: 25. CDR3 nucleotides: TGTGCCAGCAGCCCATCCTTTGCGGGGGGCCGACCTGGCAGATTGGATACGCAGTATTTT. This translates into CASSPSFAGGRPGRLDTQYF.

This CDR3 is CASSAGLAPLKQETQYF. The CDR3, as DNA: TGTGCCAGCAGTGCCGGGTTAGCCCCACTTAAACAAGAGACCCAGTACTTC. V gene TRBV27 combines with J gene TRBJ2-5; no clear D gene. The germline CDR1 and CDR2 sequences are MNHEY and SMNVEV (reference sequence). The ends were cut back, 5 bases at V and 2 bases at J, with 21 bases in the middle. This CDR3 spans 17 amino acids.

As DNA, the CDR3 is TGTGCCAGCAGCTCACAGGGGGATCAGCCCCAGCATTTT. It yields the protein CASSSQGDQPQHF. The V call is TRBV7-9, the J call TRBJ1-5; 8 positions agree with TRBD1. Germline V gene sequence: CDR1 SEHNR, CDR2 FQNEAQ (reference sequence). The CDR3 extends over 13 amino acids. The ends lost 4 bases at V and 5 bases at J; junction bases unmatched: 1.

This clone was seen a single time. The chain is built from TRBV30 and TRBJ2-5, with D perhaps TRBD1 (5 bases). V lost 1 base to trimming and J lost 5 bases, with 11 bases between them. The CDR3 extends over 13 amino acids. The germline CDR1 and CDR2 sequences are GTSNPN and SVGIG (reference sequence). For the CDR3, the DNA is TGTGCCTGGAGTGGGGGCTTGAAGGAGACCCAGTACTTC. Protein: CAWSGGLKETQYF.

This clone was detected only once. The chain uses TRBV7-6 and TRBJ1-1, with 8 bases matching TRBD1. CDR1 is SGHVS, CDR2 FNYEAQ, per germline. The CDR3 contains 17 residues. Trimming at V came to 5 bases and at J to 0 bases, leaving 11 bases not matched to a gene. As DNA, the CDR3 is TGTGCCAGCAGCGATAGATACAGGGGGGGGTTGAACACTGAAGCTTTCTTT. Protein sequence: CASSDRYRGGLNTEAFF.

The chain has TRBV13 and TRBJ2-7; 11 bases match TRBD1. This CDR3 region has 14 residues. Germline lookup yields CDR1 PRHDT and CDR2 FYEKMQ (reference sequence). The J segment lost 2 bases and the V segment lost 4 bases, leaving 1 base of the junction unmatched. For the CDR3, the DNA is TGTGCCAGCAGCTCGGGACAGGGGGCCTACGAGCAGTACTTC. As protein: CASSSGQGAYEQYF.

J is TRBJ2-2 and V is TRBV27; TRBD2 aligns across 14 bases. Trimming at V came to 6 bases and at J to 8 bases, leaving 8 bases not matched to a gene. CDR1 is MNHEY, CDR2 SMNVEV, per germline (reference sequence). There are 16 residues in the CDR3. Written as DNA, the CDR3 is TGTGCCAGCAGCAGACTAGCGGGAGGGGGGGGTGGGGAGCTGTTTTTT. Amino acid sequence: CASSRLAGGGGGELFF.

This chain links TRBV29-1 with TRBJ2-7; the D gene is possibly TRBD1 (6 bases). V lost 7 bases and J lost 1, with 14 bases in between. The CDR3 extends over 13 amino acids. CDR1 is SQVTM, CDR2 ANQGSEA, per germline. The DNA for the CDR3 is TGCAGCGCCACCCGGACAGAATCCTACGAGCAGTACTTC. Translating gives CSATRTESYEQYF.